These 26 T cell receptor beta chains came from one sample sequenced in a study of cytomegalovirus exposure and HLA in healthy donors. This PCR relied on a set of 60 Vbeta primers and 13 Jbeta primers. Generated by immunoSEQ multiplex PCR, the TCRdb table keeps only in-frame clones and is missing some. The table has some 150,000 clones, nearly 80% seen once; the top ten hold roughly 5.8%. The sample consisted of PBMCs. The receptors were sampled from a man in his forties in good health and CMV-seropositive.

This chain connects TRBV5-1 to TRBJ2-1; 11 nucleotides align to TRBD2. This CDR3 is built from 15 residues. Trimming cost V 4 bases and J 7 bases; bases outside gene matches: 7. Germline V gene lookup returns CDR1 SGHRS and CDR2 YFSETQ. The CDR3 nucleotides are TGCGCCAGCAGCCGGTTCCTAGCGGGAGGAAATGAGCAGTTCTTC. It codes for CASSRFLAGGNEQFF.

The V gene is TRBV5-4, the J gene TRBJ2-3; the match to TRBD2 covers 9 bases. Germline V CDR1 and CDR2: SGHNT, YYREEE (reference sequence). This CDR3 has 16 residues. After removal of 0 bases from V and 3 bases from J, the junction contained 5 bases not matched to a gene. The CDR3 is CASSLGSGSGTDTQYF. As DNA, the CDR3 is TGTGCCAGCAGCTTGGGTAGCGGGAGCGGGACAGATACGCAGTATTTT.

The genes are TRBV7-6 and TRBJ1-3; the D gene is possibly TRBD1 (5 bases). Germline CDR1 SGHVS, CDR2 FNYEAQ. The ends were cut back, 5 bases at V and 4 bases at J, with 15 bases in the middle. This CDR3 spans 15 amino acids. The CDR3, as DNA: TGTGCCAGCAGCCCCCTCGGGGGAAAAGGAAACACCATATATTTT. Its translation is CASSPLGGKGNTIYF.

The chain uses TRBV15 and TRBJ2-2; 7 bases are shared with TRBD1. This CDR3 spans 15 amino acids. CDR1 and CDR2 from the germline V gene are LNHNV and YYDKDF (reference sequence). The trim removed 3 bases at V and 7 bases at J, leaving 8 bases unmatched. The CDR3 region has the DNA TGTGCCACCAGCAGCCCCTCCCAGGGGGACGGGGAGCTGTTTTTT. It yields the protein CATSSPSQGDGELFF.

V and J are TRBV11-3 and TRBJ2-3, with D maybe TRBD2 (6 bases). The germline V and J ends were trimmed by 1 base and 4 bases, with 15 bases remaining between them. Germline V CDR1 and CDR2: SGHNT, YENEEA. The CDR3 spans 16 residues. The CDR3 DNA follows: TGTGCCAGCAGCTTAGTCTTCGGAGCGGGTCCAGATACGCAGTATTTT. It specifies CASSLVFGAGPDTQYF. The full variable domain, rest sourced from reference TRBV11-3 and TRBJ2-3, is EAGVVQSPRYKIIEKKQPVAFWCNPISGHNTLYWYLQNLGQGPELLIRYENEEAVDDSQLPKDRFSAERLKGVDSTLKIQPAELGDSAVYLCASSLVFGAGPDTQYFGPGTRLTVL.

The chain combines TRBV5-5 with TRBJ2-1; the D gene is possibly TRBD1 (5 bases). CDR1 and CDR2 from the germline V gene are SGHKS and YYEKEE (reference sequence). V was shortened by 4 bases and J by 1 base, with 9 bases between the two germline ends. The CDR3 covers 14 residues. CDR3 residues: CASSLTGSYNEQFF. CDR3 sequence (DNA): TGTGCCAGCAGCCTCACAGGATCCTACAATGAGCAGTTCTTC.

This clone appeared a single time. This chain connects TRBV11-3 to TRBJ2-3; 8 bases are shared with TRBD2. This CDR3 region has 16 residues. CDR1 is SGHNT, CDR2 YENEEA, per germline. Trimming removed 1 base from V and 3 bases from J; junction bases left unmatched: 6. CDR3 sequence: CASSLVVSGRTDTQYF. CDR3 bases: TGTGCCAGCAGCTTAGTCGTAAGCGGGAGAACAGATACGCAGTATTTT.

The J gene is TRBJ2-1, the V gene TRBV11-3; 7 bases agree with TRBD2. V gave up 5 bases and J gave up 5 bases; unmatched junction bases: 6. CDR3 length: 14 amino acids. Per the germline V gene, CDR1 is SGHNT and CDR2 is YENEEA. The CDR3 coding sequence is TGTGCCAGCAGCCCACGGACTAGGGACAATGAGCAGTTCTTC. Translating gives CASSPRTRDNEQFF.

This chain joins TRBV2 and TRBJ1-4, with 9 bases lining up with TRBD1. The CDR3 spans 14 residues. The V and J ends lost 6 bases and 6 bases, in that order; junction bases with no gene match: 5. From germline, CDR1 is SNHLY and CDR2 FYNNEI. In DNA form, the CDR3 reads TGTGCCAGCAGAACGGGACAGGGATATGAAAAACTGTTTTTT. Its protein is CASRTGQGYEKLFF.

V is TRBV5-1 and J is TRBJ2-2; D is ambiguous. Germline V CDR1 and CDR2: SGHRS, YFSETQ. V dropped 0 bases and J dropped 5 bases, with 8 bases sitting between them. This CDR3 has 14 residues. The CDR3 DNA reads as TGCGCCAGCAGCTTGGATCCCGGGACCGGGGAGCTGTTTTTT. Translating gives CASSLDPGTGELFF. Based on the CDR3 plus reference TRBV5-1 and TRBJ2-2, the full variable domain is KAGVTQTPRYLIKTRGQQVTLSCSPISGHRSVSWYQQTPGQGLQFLFEYFSETQRNKGNFPGRFSGRQFSNSRSEMNVSTLELGDSALYLCASSLDPGTGELFFGEGSRLTVL.

The chain combines TRBV6-1 with TRBJ2-3, with D maybe TRBD1 (7 bases). The length of the CDR3 is 12 residues. Germline V gene lookup returns CDR1 MNHNS and CDR2 SASEGT. With 5 bases removed from V and 10 bases from J, the gap between germline ends came to 13 bases. DNA of the CDR3: TGTGCCAGCAGTAAACAGGGGAGGCCGCAGTATTTT. Amino acids: CASSKQGRPQYF.

The chain links TRBV6-1 to TRBJ2-4; 10 bases align to TRBD2. V shed 5 bases and J 9 bases; nucleotides not matched to a gene: 7. The CDR3 is 14 residues long. Germline V lookup: CDR1 MNHNS, CDR2 SASEGT. CDR3 sequence (DNA): TGTGCCAGCAGTAAACTAGCGGGAAGCGGCATTCAGTACTTC. This gives the protein CASSKLAGSGIQYF.

The V call is TRBV5-1, the J call TRBJ2-3; a possible D gene is TRBD1 (5 bases). The CDR3 extends over 16 amino acids. The ends were cut back, 4 bases at V and 2 bases at J, with 17 bases in the middle. CDR1 SGHRS and CDR2 YFSETQ come from the germline V gene. Here the CDR3 DNA reads TGCGCCAGCAGCGGGGCGGCAGGGATGGACACAGATACGCAGTATTTT. Protein: CASSGAAGMDTDTQYF.

V is TRBV5-1 and J is TRBJ2-7, with D possibly matching TRBD2 (5 bases). This CDR3 is built from 11 residues. Germline V CDR1 and CDR2: SGHRS, YFSETQ. Trimming stripped 4 bases from V and 6 bases from J, with 8 bases between. CDR3 sequence: CASSLEGEQYF. The CDR3 DNA follows: TGCGCCAGCAGCCTAGAGGGCGAGCAGTACTTC.

This chain links TRBV11-3 with TRBJ2-5, with 7 bases identical to TRBD2. Unmatched junction bases numbered 9, after V lost 1 base and J lost 1 base. There are 17 residues in the CDR3. The germline V gene has CDR1 SGHNT and CDR2 YENEEA. This chain's CDR3 is CASSLGASGRPQETQYF. In DNA form, the CDR3 reads TGTGCCAGCAGCTTAGGGGCTAGCGGACGACCCCAAGAGACCCAGTACTTC.

The chain links TRBV19 to TRBJ2-1; possible D gene TRBD2, 5 bases. This CDR3 is built from 15 residues. V was pared by 1 base and J by 6 bases, with 13 bases between. Germline CDR1 LNHDA, CDR2 SQIVND (reference sequence). The CDR3: CASSIGVLEGNEQFF. CDR3 in DNA: TGTGCCAGTAGTATAGGGGTACTAGAGGGCAATGAGCAGTTCTTC.

J is TRBJ2-7 and V is TRBV29-1; weak D call: TRBD1 (6 bases). Germline CDR1 is SQVTM and CDR2 is ANQGSEA. The CDR3 sequence is 14 residues long. The germline V and J ends were trimmed by 3 bases and 0 bases, with 12 bases remaining between them. The CDR3, as DNA: TGCAGCGTTGAGTCAGGGGATCCCTCCTACGAGCAGTACTTC. As protein: CSVESGDPSYEQYF.

This chain uses TRBV2 with TRBJ1-1, with D perhaps matching TRBD1 (5 bases). Germline CDR1 is SNHLY and CDR2 is FYNNEI. Deletions cut 8 bases from V and 0 bases from J, with 10 bases between. The CDR3 extends over 13 amino acids. In nucleotides, the CDR3 is TGTGCCAGCCAAACAGGCATGAACACTGAAGCTTTCTTT. Its protein is CASQTGMNTEAFF.

This clone was found a few times. V gene TRBV2 combines with J gene TRBJ2-7, with D unclear. The CDR3 runs 12 residues. The V end was cut by 6 bases, the J end by 0 bases, with 6 bases between. Germline V CDR1 and CDR2: SNHLY, FYNNEI. CDR3 protein: CASSPSSYEQYF. The CDR3 DNA reads as TGTGCCAGCAGCCCCAGCTCCTACGAGCAGTACTTC. Combining the CDR3 with reference TRBV2 and TRBJ2-7 gives the whole variable domain EPEVTQTPSHQVTQMGQEVILRCVPISNHLYFYWYRQILGQKVEFLVSFYNNEISEKSEIFDDQFSVERPDGSNFTLKIRSTKLEDSAMYFCASSPSSYEQYFGPGTRLTVT.

The chain combines TRBV19 with TRBJ1-2; D unresolved. Germline CDR1 reads LNHDA; CDR2 reads SQIVND (reference sequence). The germline V and J ends were trimmed by 7 bases and 8 bases, with 20 bases remaining between them. The CDR3 has 14 residues. CDR3 sequence reads: CASIDGGNAIGYTF. CDR3 bases: TGTGCCAGTATCGATGGAGGGAACGCGATCGGCTACACCTTC.

V gene TRBV7-9 combines with J gene TRBJ2-1, with TRBD2 matching 15 bases. CDR1 and CDR2 from the germline V gene are SEHNR and FQNEAQ (reference sequence). J lost 1 base, V lost 4 bases, and 5 bases had no gene match. The length of the CDR3 is 18 residues. The CDR3 nucleotides read TGTGCCAGCAGCTCGTCGGGACTAGCGGGAGGATCCTACAATGAGCAGTTCTTC. Its translation: CASSSSGLAGGSYNEQFF.

The chain employs TRBV7-8 and TRBJ2-3; D is undetermined. The V gene lost 3 bases and the J gene lost 0 bases, with 7 bases spanning the gap. CDR1 and CDR2 (germline): SGHVS, FQNEAQ. The CDR3 has 14 amino acids. The CDR3, as DNA: TGTGCCAGCAGCTTTGGAGCGAGCACAGATACGCAGTATTTT. Translated: CASSFGASTDTQYF. Based on the CDR3 plus reference TRBV7-8 and TRBJ2-3, the full variable domain is GAGVSQSPRYKVAKRGQDVALRCDPISGHVSLFWYQQALGQGPEFLTYFQNEAQLDKSGLPSDRFFAERPEGSVSTLKIQRTQQEDSAVYLCASSFGASTDTQYFGPGTRLTVL.

The chain combines TRBV2 with TRBJ2-7; D is possibly TRBD2 (6 bases). CDR3 length: 14 residues. V was shortened by 5 bases and J by 2 bases, with 13 bases between the two germline ends. Germline V gives CDR1 SNHLY, CDR2 FYNNEI. The CDR3, as DNA: TGTGCCAGCAGTCCGCGGGACGGCACCTACGAGCAGTACTTC. This translates into CASSPRDGTYEQYF.

V is TRBV5-1 and J is TRBJ2-3; 7 bases align to TRBD2. V lost 5 bases, J lost 4 bases, and 7 bases stayed unmatched. The germline V gene encodes CDR1 SGHRS and CDR2 YFSETQ. This CDR3 comprises 14 residues. CDR3 sequence: CASREREFADTQYF. The CDR3 nucleotides read TGCGCCAGCAGGGAGCGGGAATTTGCAGATACGCAGTATTTT.

The rearrangement joins TRBV4-2 to TRBJ1-2; TRBD1 might be the D (6 bases). The V and J ends lost 0 bases and 8 bases respectively, with 10 bases between them. CDR1 is LGHNA, CDR2 YNFKEQ, per germline. The CDR3 is 13 residues long. CDR3 sequence (DNA): TGTGCCAGCAGCCAAGATCTTGGGGGCGGCTACACCTTC. Translated, it gives CASSQDLGGGYTF.

The chain combines TRBV15 with TRBJ1-2; TRBD1 agrees at 9 bases. V dropped 1 base and J dropped 7; count of bases not matched to a gene: 7. Germline CDR1 reads LNHNV; CDR2 reads YYDKDF (reference sequence). CDR3 length: 15 residues. This CDR3 reads CATSRGPPDRGGYTF. As DNA, the CDR3 is TGTGCCACCAGCAGAGGACCCCCGGACAGGGGTGGCTACACCTTC.